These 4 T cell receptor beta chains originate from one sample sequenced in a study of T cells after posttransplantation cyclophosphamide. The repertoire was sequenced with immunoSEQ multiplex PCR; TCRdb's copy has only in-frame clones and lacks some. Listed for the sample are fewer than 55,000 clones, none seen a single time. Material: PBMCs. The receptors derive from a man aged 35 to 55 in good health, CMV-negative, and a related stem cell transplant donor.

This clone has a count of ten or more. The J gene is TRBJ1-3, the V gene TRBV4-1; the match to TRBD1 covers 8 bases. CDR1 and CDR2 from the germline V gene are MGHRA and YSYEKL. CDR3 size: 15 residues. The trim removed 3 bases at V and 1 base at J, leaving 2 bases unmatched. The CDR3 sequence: CASSHRTGSGNTIYF. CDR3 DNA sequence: TGCGCCAGCAGCCACCGGACAGGGTCTGGAAACACCATATATTTT.

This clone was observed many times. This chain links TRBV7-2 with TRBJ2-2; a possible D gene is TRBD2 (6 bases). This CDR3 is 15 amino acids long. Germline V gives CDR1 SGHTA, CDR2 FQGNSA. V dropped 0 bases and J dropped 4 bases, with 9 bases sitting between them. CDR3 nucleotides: TGTGCCAGCAGCTTAGCGGGAGGAGTCACCGGGGAGCTGTTTTTT. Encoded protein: CASSLAGGVTGELFF.

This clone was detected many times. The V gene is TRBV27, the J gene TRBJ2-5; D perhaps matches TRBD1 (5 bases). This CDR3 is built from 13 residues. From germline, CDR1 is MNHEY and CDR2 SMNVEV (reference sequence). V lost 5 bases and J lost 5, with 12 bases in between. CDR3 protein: CASSIGVWETQYF. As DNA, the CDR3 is TGTGCCAGCAGTATAGGGGTCTGGGAGACCCAGTACTTC.

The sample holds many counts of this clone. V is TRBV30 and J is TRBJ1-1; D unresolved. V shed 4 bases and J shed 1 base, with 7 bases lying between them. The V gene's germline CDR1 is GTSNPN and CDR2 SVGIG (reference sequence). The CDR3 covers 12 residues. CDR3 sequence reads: CAWKRRNTEAFF. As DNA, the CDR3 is TGTGCCTGGAAGAGGAGGAACACTGAAGCTTTCTTT.